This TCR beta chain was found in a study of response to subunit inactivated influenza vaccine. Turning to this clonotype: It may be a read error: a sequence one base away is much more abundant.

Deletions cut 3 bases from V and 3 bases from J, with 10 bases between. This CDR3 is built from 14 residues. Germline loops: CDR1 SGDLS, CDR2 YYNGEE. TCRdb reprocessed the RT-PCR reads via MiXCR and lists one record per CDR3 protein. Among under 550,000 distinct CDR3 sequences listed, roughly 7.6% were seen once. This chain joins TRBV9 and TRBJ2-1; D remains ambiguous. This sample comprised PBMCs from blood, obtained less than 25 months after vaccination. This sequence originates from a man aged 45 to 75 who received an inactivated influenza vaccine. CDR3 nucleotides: TGTGCCAGCAGCGCTCGACTGGACTACAATGAGCAGTTCTTC. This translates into CASSARLDYNEQFF.